This T cell receptor (beta chain) was captured in a study of cytomegalovirus exposure and HLA in healthy donors. General observations from the study: A later analysis found that most CMV-associated TCR beta chains appeared HLA-restricted. The authors excluded some V segments, including TRBV6-2 and TRBV6-3, as indistinguishable.

The study ran its PCR with 60 Vbeta and 13 Jbeta primers. Method: immunoSEQ multiplex PCR; TCRdb's copy keeps in-frame clones and lacks some. The table lists 150,000 to 200,000 clones, with 0.7% to 0.8% in the top ten. As to this clone: Antigen unknown.

CDR1 is MGHRA and CDR2 is YSYEKL in the germline V gene. The CDR3 has 15 amino acids. The J segment lost 3 bases and the V segment lost 6 bases, leaving 10 bases of the junction unmatched. The chain combines TRBV4-1 with TRBJ2-7; 8 positions match TRBD1. The sequenced sample consisted of PBMCs. The origin of this receptor is a woman under 30 in good health and CMV-seropositive. CDR3 in DNA: TGCGCCAGCAGTAGAGAGGACAGGGCCAACTACGAGCAGTACTTC. Amino acids: CASSREDRANYEQYF.